The sequence of this TCR beta chain was determined in a study of early T cells in non-severe SARS-CoV-2 infection. General study points: The study's VDJdb matching favored anti-spike CD8 responses and missed private and CD4 specificities.

V lost 5 bases, J lost 5 bases, and 15 bases lay in between. The CDR3 runs 14 residues. Germline CDR1 is PRHDT and CDR2 is FYEKMQ (reference sequence). This clonotype was picked up a small number of times. Its target is unknown. Unique molecular identifier tags were affixed to discrete cDNA molecules. MiXCR was run by TCRdb on the 5' RACE reads, yielding one entry per CDR3 protein. This sample carries under 40,000 distinct CDR3 sequences, almost 6% of them seen once, and the ten largest clones take about 7.3%. The rearrangement uses TRBV13 and TRBJ2-5; D possibly corresponds to TRBD2 (5 bases). Input material: whole blood. The receptor was derived from an adult who was a healthcare worker with PCR-confirmed SARS-CoV-2 infection or an uninfected control (not recorded which). The CDR3 sequence is CASSLRGVAETQYF. The DNA for the CDR3 is TGTGCCAGCAGCCTCCGGGGAGTAGCCGAGACCCAGTACTTC.